This T cell receptor beta chain was captured by sequencing in a study of metastatic and nonmetastatic thyroid tumors. About the research overall: Repertoire data that came from the blood and tumor or nodule tissue of malignant and benign thyroid patients were compared.

The entire patient cohort was treatment-naive prior to thyroid surgery. With MiXCR, TCRdb called clones anew from the PCR reads. The table records 26,000 or so clones, around a sixth of them present only once. This clone was detected many times. The CDR3 loop spans 14 amino acids. Germline CDR1 MDHEN, CDR2 SYDVKM. V gave up 7 bases and J gave up 8 bases; unmatched junction bases: 8. The TCR was taken from a female donor with papillary thyroid cancer or a benign thyroid nodule (not recorded which). Some clones in this sample may be carry-over from other donors' samples. The sequenced sample consisted of blood. The gene calls are TRBV28 and TRBJ2-1; TRBD2 agrees at 10 bases. CDR3 sequence: CASKLAGSGDEQFF. The CDR3 DNA is TGTGCCAGCAAACTAGCGGGATCAGGCGATGAGCAGTTCTTC.